The clone carrying this T cell receptor beta chain has a handful of counts. What it recognizes is unknown. A junction boundary mismatches the germline segment, possibly from a read error. Primers used in a second PCR of about 7 to 12 cycles were a sample-barcoded 5' primer and a J-beta primer mix. Researchers report that a template-switch adaptor with 12 random nucleotides tagged each cDNA molecule. Via MiXCR, TCRdb re-called the 5' RACE reads, giving one row per CDR3 protein. The sample shows about 800,000 distinct CDR3 sequences, roughly 25% of them seen only once. This specimen comes from a study of blood T cells in healthy people across ages. The CDR3 extends over 14 amino acids. Findings and limits, study-wide: Unsorted PBMCs blocked a conclusive comparison of naive and antigen-experienced cells.

These same records also appear under a second study, on T cells of mothers and their children.

Material for sequencing was blood. This chain uses TRBV12-3 or TRBV12-4 with TRBJ2-5; 14 nucleotides align to TRBD2. This clonotype was obtained from a boy aged 5 to 17 in good health. CDR3 in amino acids: CASSVEGLAGEQFF. The CDR3 coding sequence is TGTGCCAGCAGTGTCGAGGGACTAGCGGGAGAACAATTCTTC.